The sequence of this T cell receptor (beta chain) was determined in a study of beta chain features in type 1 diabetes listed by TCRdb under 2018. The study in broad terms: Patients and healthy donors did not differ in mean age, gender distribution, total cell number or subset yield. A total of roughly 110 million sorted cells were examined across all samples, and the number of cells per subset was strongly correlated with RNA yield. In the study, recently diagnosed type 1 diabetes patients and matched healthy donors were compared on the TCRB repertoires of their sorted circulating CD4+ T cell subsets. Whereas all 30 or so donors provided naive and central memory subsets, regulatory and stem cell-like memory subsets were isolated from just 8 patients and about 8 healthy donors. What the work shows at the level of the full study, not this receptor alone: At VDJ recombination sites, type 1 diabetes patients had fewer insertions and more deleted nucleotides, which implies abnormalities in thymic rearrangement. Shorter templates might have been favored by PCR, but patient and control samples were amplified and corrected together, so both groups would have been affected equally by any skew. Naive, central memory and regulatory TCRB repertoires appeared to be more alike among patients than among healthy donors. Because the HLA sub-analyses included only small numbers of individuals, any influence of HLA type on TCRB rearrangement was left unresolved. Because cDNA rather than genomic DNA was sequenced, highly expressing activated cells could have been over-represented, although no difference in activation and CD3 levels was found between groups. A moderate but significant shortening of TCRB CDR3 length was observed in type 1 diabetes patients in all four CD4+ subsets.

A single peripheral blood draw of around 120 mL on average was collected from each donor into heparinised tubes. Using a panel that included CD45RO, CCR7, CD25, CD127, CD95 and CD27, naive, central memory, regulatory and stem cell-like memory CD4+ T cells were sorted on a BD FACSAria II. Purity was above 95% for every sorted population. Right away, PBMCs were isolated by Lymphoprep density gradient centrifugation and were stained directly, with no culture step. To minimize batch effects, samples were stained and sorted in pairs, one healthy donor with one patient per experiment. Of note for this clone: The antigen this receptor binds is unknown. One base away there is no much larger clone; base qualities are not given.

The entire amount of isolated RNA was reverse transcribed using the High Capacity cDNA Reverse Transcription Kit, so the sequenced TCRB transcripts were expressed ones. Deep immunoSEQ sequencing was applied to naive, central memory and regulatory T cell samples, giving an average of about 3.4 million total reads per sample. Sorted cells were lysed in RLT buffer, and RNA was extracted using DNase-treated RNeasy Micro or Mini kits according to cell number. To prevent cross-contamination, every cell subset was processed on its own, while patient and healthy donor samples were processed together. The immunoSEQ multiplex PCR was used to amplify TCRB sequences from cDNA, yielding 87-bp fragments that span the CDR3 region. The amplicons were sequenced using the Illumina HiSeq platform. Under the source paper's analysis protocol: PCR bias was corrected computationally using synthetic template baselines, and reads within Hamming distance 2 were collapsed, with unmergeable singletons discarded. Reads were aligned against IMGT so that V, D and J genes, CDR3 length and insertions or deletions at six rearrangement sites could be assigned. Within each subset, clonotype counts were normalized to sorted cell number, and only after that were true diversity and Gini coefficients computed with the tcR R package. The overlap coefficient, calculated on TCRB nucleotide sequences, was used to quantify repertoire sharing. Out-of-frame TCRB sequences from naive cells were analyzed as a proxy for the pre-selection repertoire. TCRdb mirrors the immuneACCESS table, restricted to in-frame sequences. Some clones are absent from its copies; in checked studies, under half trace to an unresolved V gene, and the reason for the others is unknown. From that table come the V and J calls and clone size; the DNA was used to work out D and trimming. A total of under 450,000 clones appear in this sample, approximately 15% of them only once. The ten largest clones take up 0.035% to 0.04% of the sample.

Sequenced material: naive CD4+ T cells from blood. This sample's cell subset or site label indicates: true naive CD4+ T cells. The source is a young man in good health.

The base sequence is TGTGCCAGCAGTTGGCTAGCGGGACCCGAGCAGTACGTC. It translates to CASSWLAGPEQYV. Recombination linked TRBV2 to TRBJ2-7; a stretch of 9 junction bases matches TRBD2. Here V drops 5 bases and J drops 6 bases, and the junction holds 5 bases not matched to any gene. CDR1 SNHLY and CDR2 FYNNEI were looked up in the germline V gene. The CDR3 runs 13 residues from the cysteine to the valine. The entry retains the CDR3 DNA only, 39 bases that are in frame from base 1.